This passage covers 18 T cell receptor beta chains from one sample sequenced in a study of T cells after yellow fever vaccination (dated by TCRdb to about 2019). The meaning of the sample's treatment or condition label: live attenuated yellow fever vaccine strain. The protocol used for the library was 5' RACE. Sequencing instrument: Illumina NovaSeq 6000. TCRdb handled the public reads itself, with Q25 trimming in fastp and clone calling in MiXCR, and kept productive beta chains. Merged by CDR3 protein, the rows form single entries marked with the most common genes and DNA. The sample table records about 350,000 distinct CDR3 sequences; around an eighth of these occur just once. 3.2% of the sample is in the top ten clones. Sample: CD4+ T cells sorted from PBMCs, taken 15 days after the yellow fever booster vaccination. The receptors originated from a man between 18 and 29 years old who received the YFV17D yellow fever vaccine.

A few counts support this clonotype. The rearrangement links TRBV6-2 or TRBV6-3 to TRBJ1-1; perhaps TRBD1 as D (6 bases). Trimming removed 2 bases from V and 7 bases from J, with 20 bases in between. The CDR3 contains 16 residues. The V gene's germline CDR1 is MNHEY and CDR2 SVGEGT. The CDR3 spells CASSYGPRDTRGEAFF. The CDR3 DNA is TGTGCCAGCAGTTACGGCCCACGGGACACGCGGGGTGAAGCTTTCTTT.

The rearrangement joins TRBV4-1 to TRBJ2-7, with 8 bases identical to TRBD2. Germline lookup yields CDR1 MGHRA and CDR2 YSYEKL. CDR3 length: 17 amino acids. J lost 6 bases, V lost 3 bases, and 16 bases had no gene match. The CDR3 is CASSQVAGLARGSEQYF. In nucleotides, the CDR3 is TGCGCCAGCAGCCAGGTGGCCGGACTAGCTAGGGGAAGCGAGCAGTACTTC.

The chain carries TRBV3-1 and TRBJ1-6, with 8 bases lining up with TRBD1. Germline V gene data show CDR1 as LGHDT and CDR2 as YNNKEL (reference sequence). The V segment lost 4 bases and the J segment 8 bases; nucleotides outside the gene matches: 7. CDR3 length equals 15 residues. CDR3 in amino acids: CASSRGQGGHSPLHF. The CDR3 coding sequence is TGTGCCAGCAGCCGAGGACAGGGAGGACATTCACCCCTCCACTTT.

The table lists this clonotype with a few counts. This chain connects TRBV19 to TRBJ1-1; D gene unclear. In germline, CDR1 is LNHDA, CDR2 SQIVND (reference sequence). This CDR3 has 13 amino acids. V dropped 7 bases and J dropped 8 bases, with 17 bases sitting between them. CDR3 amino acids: CASTRTGSGEAFF. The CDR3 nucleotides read TGTGCCAGTACTAGGACGGGATCCGGAGAAGCTTTCTTT.

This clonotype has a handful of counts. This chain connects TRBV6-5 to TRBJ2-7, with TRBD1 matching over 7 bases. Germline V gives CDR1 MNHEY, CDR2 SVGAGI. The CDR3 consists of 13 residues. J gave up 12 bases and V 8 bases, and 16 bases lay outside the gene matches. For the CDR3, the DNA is TGTGCCAGCTGGCGGCAGGGGGTGAATGACCTGTACTTC. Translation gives CASWRQGVNDLYF.

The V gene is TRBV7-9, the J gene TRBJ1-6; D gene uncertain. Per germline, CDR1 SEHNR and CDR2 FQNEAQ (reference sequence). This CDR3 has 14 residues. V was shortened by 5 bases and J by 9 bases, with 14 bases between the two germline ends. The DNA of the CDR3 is TGTGCCAGCAGCCCCCCGTATCGGGGTTCACCCCTCCACTTT. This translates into CASSPPYRGSPLHF.

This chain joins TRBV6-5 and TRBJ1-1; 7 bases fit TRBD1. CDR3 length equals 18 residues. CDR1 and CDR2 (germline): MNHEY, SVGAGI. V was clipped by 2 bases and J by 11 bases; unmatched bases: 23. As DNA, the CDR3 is TGTGCCAGCAGTTACAACACAGGGGCTCTTTTATCGGATGCTGGGGCTTTCTTT. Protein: CASSYNTGALLSDAGAFF.

The CDR3 sequence is CASSNDRASYEQYF. CDR3 nucleotide sequence: TGTGCCAGCAGCAATGACAGGGCCTCCTACGAGCAGTACTTC. The J gene is TRBJ2-7, the V gene TRBV6-6; 7 nucleotides align to TRBD1. Per the germline V gene, CDR1 is MNHNY and CDR2 is SVGAGI (reference sequence). V lost 6 bases, J lost 0 bases, and 5 bases stayed unmatched. This CDR3 contains 14 residues.

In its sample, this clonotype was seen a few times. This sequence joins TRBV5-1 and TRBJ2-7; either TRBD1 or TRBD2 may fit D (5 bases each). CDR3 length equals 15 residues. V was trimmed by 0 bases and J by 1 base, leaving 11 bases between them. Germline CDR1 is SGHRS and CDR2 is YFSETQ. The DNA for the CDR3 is TGCGCCAGCAGCTTGGGGGGGACGTCTTCCTACGAGCAGTACTTC. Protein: CASSLGGTSSYEQYF.

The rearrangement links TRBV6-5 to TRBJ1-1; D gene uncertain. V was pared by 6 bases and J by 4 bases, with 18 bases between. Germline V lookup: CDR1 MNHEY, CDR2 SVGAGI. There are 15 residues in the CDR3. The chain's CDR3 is CASRPLDRKSTEAFF. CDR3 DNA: TGTGCCAGCAGACCCCTTGACCGAAAGTCCACTGAAGCTTTCTTT.

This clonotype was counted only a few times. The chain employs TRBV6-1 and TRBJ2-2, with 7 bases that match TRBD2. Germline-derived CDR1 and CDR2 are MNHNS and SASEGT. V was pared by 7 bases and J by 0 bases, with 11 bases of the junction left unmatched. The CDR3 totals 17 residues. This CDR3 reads CASTRARGGTNTGELFF. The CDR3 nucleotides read TGTGCCAGCACCCGAGCCCGCGGGGGTACGAACACCGGGGAGCTGTTTTTT.

As DNA, the CDR3 is TGTGCCACCGAGGAGGGTTACGAGCAGTACGTC. This encodes CATEEGYEQYV. This chain connects TRBV28 to TRBJ2-7; maybe TRBD2 (6 bases). This CDR3 comprises 11 residues. Germline CDR1 reads MDHEN; CDR2 reads SYDVKM. V was shortened by 10 bases and J by 4 bases, with 11 bases between the two germline ends.

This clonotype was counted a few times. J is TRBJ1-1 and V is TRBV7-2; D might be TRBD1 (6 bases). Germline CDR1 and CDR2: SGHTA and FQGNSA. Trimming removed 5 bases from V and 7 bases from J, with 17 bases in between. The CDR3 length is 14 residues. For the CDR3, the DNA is TGTGCCAGCAGCAGTCTAGGGCAGGGGCTTGAAGCTTTCTTT. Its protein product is CASSSLGQGLEAFF.

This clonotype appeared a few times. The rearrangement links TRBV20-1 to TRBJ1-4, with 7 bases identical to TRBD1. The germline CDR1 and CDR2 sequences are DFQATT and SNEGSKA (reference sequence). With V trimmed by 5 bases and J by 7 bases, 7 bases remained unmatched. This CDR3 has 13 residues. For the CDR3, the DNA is TGCAGTGCTCTACGGGACAGAGCTGAAAAACTGTTTTTT. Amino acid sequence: CSALRDRAEKLFF.

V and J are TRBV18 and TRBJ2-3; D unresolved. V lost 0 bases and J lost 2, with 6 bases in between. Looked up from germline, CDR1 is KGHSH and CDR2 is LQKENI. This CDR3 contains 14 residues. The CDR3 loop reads CASSPPSSTDTQYF. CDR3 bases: TGTGCCAGCTCACCACCTAGCTCCACAGATACGCAGTATTTT.

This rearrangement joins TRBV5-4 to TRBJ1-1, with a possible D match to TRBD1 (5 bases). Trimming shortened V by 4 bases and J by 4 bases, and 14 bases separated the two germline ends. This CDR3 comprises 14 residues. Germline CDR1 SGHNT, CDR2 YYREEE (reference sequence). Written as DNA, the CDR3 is TGTGCCAGCAGCGCGCCCCTAAGGGGCACTGAAGCTTTCTTT. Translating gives CASSAPLRGTEAFF.

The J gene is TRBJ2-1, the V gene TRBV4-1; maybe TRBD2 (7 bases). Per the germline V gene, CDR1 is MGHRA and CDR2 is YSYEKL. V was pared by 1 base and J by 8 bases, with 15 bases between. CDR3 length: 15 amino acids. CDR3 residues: CASSQVGGGAHEQFF. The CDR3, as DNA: TGCGCCAGCAGCCAAGTAGGAGGGGGGGCTCATGAGCAGTTCTTC.

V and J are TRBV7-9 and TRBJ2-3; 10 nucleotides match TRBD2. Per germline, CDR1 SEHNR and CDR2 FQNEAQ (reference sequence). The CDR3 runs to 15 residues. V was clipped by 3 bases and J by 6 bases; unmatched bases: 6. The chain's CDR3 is CASSFSSGGMDTQYF. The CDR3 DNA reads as TGTGCCAGCAGCTTCAGTAGCGGGGGGATGGATACGCAGTATTTT.